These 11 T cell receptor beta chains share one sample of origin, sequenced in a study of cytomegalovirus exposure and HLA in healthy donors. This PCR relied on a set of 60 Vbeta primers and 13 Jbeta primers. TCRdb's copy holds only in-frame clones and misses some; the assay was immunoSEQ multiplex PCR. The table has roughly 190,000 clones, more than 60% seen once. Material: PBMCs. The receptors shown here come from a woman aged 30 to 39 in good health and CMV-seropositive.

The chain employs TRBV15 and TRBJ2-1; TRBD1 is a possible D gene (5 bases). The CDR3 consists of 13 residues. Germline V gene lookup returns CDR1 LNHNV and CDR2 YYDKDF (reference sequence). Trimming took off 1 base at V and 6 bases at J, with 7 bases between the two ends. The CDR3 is CATSRGTGNEQFF. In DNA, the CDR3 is TGTGCCACCAGCAGAGGAACAGGCAATGAGCAGTTCTTC.

DNA for the CDR3: TGTGCCAGCAGCCAAGGATTCGGGAGCCAAGAGACCCAGTACTTC. Its protein is CASSQGFGSQETQYF. The rearrangement uses TRBV14 and TRBJ2-5, with D possibly TRBD2 on 6 matching bases. Trimming took off 1 base at V and 1 base at J, with 10 bases between the two ends. Germline V gives CDR1 SGHDN, CDR2 FVKESK. The CDR3 has 15 residues. The variable domain in full, completed from reference TRBV14 and TRBJ2-5, reads EAGVTQFPSHSVIEKGQTVTLRCDPISGHDNLYWYRRVMGKEIKFLLHFVKESKQDESGMPNNRFLAERTGGTYSTLKVQPAELEDSGVYFCASSQGFGSQETQYFGPGTRLLVL.

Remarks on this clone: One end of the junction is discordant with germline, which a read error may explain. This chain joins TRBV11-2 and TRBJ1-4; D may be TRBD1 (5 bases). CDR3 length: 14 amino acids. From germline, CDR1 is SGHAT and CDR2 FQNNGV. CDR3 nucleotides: TGTGCCAGCAGCTCATCAGGGACTACTGAAAAACTGTTTTTT. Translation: CASSSSGTTEKLFF.

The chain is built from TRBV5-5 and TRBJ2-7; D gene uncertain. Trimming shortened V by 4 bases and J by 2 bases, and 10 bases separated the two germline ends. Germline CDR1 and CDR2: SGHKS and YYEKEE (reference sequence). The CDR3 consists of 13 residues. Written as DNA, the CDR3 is TGTGCCAGCAGCCGTCCCCCGGCCTACGAGCAGTACTTC. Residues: CASSRPPAYEQYF.

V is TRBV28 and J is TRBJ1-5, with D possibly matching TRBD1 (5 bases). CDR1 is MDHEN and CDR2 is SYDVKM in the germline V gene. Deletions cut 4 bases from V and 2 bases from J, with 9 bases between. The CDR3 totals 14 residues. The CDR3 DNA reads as TGTGCCAGCAGTTACCTAGGGGGCAATCAGCCCCAGCATTTT. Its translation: CASSYLGGNQPQHF. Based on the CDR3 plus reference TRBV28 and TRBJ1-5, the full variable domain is DVKVTQSSRYLVKRTGEKVFLECVQDMDHENMFWYRQDPGLGLRLIYFSYDVKMKEKGDIPEGYSVSREKKERFSLILESASTNQTSMYLCASSYLGGNQPQHFGDGTRLSIL.

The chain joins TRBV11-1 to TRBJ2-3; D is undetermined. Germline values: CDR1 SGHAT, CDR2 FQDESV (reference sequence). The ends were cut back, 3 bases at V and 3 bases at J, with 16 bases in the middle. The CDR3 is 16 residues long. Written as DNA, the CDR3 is TGTGCCAGCAGCTTTAACCGGGTCTCGCCTACAGATACGCAGTATTTT. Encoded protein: CASSFNRVSPTDTQYF.

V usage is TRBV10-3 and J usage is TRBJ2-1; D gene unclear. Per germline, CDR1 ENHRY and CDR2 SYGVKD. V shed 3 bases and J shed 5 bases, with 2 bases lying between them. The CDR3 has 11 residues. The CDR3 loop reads CAISDNNEQFF. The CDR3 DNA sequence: TGTGCCATCAGTGATAACAATGAGCAGTTCTTC.

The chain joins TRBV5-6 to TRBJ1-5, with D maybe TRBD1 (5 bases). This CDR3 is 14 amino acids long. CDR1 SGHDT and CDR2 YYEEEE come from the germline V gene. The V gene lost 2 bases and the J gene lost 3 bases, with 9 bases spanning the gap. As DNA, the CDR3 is TGTGCCAGCAGCTTTGGGGCCTTCAATCAGCCCCAGCATTTT. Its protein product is CASSFGAFNQPQHF. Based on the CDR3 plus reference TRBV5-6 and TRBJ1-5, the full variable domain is DAGVTQSPTHLIKTRGQQVTLRCSPKSGHDTVSWYQQALGQGPQFIFQYYEEEERQRGNFPDRFSGHQFPNYSSELNVNALLLGDSALYLCASSFGAFNQPQHFGDGTRLSIL.

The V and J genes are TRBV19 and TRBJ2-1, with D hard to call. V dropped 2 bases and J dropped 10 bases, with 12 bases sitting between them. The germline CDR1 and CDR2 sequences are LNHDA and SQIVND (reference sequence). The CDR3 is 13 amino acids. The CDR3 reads CASSIRLVKEQFF. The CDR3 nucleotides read TGTGCCAGTAGTATACGGCTAGTAAAGGAGCAGTTCTTC.

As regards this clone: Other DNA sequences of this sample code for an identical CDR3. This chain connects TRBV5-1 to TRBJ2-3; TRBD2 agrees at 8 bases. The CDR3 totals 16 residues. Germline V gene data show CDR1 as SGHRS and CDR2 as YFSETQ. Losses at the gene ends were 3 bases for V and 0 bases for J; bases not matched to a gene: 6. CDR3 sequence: CASSSGLAGSTDTQYF. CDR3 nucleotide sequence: TGCGCCAGCAGCTCTGGACTAGCCGGTAGCACAGATACGCAGTATTTT.

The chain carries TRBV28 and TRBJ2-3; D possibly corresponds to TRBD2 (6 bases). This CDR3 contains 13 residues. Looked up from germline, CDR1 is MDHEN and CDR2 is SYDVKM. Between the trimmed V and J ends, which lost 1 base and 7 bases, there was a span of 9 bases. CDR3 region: CASSLLAGNTQYF. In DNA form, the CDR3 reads TGTGCCAGCAGTTTATTGGCGGGGAATACGCAGTATTTT.